This T cell receptor (beta chain) was identified in a study of beta chain features in type 1 diabetes. The V end lost 3 bases, the J end lost 3 bases, and 6 bases lay between the germline ends. The CDR3 has 12 residues. CDR1 is LNHNV and CDR2 is YYDKDF in the germline V gene (reference sequence). TCRB transcripts that were expressed got sequenced, as all of the isolated RNA had been reverse transcribed. Here immunoSEQ multiplex PCR was the method, and the copy in TCRdb shows in-frame clones only, minus some. The table has 450,000 to 550,000 clones, around 30% seen once; the top ten hold roughly 0.06%.

The gene calls are TRBV15 and TRBJ2-7, with TRBD2 as a possible D gene (5 bases). This sequence was found in a man younger than 35 in good health. Source material: naive CD4+ T cells from blood. Here the CDR3 DNA reads TGTGCCACCAGCAGCGAGGGCTACGAGCAGTACTTC. As protein: CATSSEGYEQYF.